The rows below give T cell receptor beta chains drawn from one sample of a study of control samples from healthy donors and cancer patients. Some clones are missing from TCRdb's copy, which holds only in-frame ones; the method was immunoSEQ multiplex PCR. The sample lists 130,000 or so clones, about 88% occurring once. The sequenced material came from blood. These receptors were collected from a man aged 50-59 years in good health. CDR3s include the opening cysteine and the closing phenylalanine or tryptophan. The D gene is left open where the match is weak. Where a row states a size, it is once, few, many or the class of an expanded clone; other rows omit it.

j_call | d_call | clone_size | v_call | cdr3_nt | cdr3_aa
TRBJ2-5 | . | . | TRBV29-1 | TGCAGCGTTGAAAGAGGGCGGGAGACCCAGTACTTC | CSVERGRETQYF
TRBJ1-1 | . | . | TRBV6-5 | TGTGCCAGCGACTCGATTGGGGGAACTGAAGCTTTCTTT | CASDSIGGTEAFF
TRBJ1-6 | . | . | TRBV5-6 | TGTGCCAGCAGCTTGGGACAGACTAATTCACCCCTCCACTTT | CASSLGQTNSPLHF
TRBJ2-7 | TRBD1 | . | TRBV10-1 | TGCGCCAGCAGTGAGGGGACAGCGTCCACCTACGAGCAGTACTTC | CASSEGTASTYEQYF
TRBJ2-2 | TRBD2 | . | TRBV9 | TGTGCCAGCAGCGTAGCAGAGGGGACTAGCGGGTACGAGGGGACCGGGGAGCTGTTTTTT | CASSVAEGTSGYEGTGELFF
TRBJ2-5 | . | . | TRBV6-5 | TGTGCCAGCAGCAAAGATTTTTGGGAGACCCAGTACTTC | CASSKDFWETQYF
TRBJ1-6 | TRBD1 | . | TRBV18 | TGTGCCAGCTCACCAGGGACAGGGAACCCTAATTCACCCCTCCACTTT | CASSPGTGNPNSPLHF
TRBJ2-1 | TRBD2 | . | TRBV5-8 | TGTGCCAGCAGCCTCTTTCCTAGCGGGGGGTACAATGAGCAGTTCTTC | CASSLFPSGGYNEQFF
TRBJ2-1 | TRBD1 | medium-sized | TRBV5-1 | TGCGCCAGCAGCGCCATACAGGGGTCTACCAATGAGCAGTTCTTC | CASSAIQGSTNEQFF
TRBJ2-1 | . | . | TRBV7-7 | TGTGCCAGCAGCTTAGCGGAGACAGGGAGGAATGAGCAGTTCTTC | CASSLAETGRNEQFF
TRBJ2-2 | . | . | TRBV9 | TGTGCCAGCAGCGTAGTTGGTCCCGGGGAGCTGTTTTTT | CASSVVGPGELFF
TRBJ1-2 | . | . | TRBV18 | TGTGCCAGCTCACCAATTGCAGGGGTCGGAGATGGCTACACCTTC | CASSPIAGVGDGYTF
TRBJ2-7 | . | . | TRBV5-6 | TGTGCCAGCAGCACGACGGACTACGAGCAGTACTTC | CASSTTDYEQYF
TRBJ2-3 | . | . | TRBV21-1 | TGTGCCAGCAGCAAAGCGCTGGGATCGGGCGGACAAAGGAGCACAGATACGCAGTATTTT | CASSKALGSGGQRSTDTQYF
TRBJ1-1 | . | . | TRBV19 | TGTGCCAGTAGGGGATCCGAGGGGGGTTCTAACACTGAAGCTTTCTTT | CASRGSEGGSNTEAFF
TRBJ2-5 | . | . | TRBV7-2 | TGTGCCAGCAGCTTAGCGCTAGGGGGAGGGGAGACCCAGTACTTC | CASSLALGGGETQYF
TRBJ1-6 | TRBD1 | . | TRBV15 | TGTGCCACCAGCACTAGAGTGGACAGGGATAATTCACCCCTCCACTTT | CATSTRVDRDNSPLHF
TRBJ1-5 | TRBD1 | . | TRBV19 | TGTGCCAGTAGTATAGCAGACAGGGCAACGCAGCCCCAGCATTTT | CASSIADRATQPQHF
TRBJ2-7 | . | . | TRBV29-1 | TGCAGCGTTGCCTGGGGCACTTACGAGCAGTACTTC | CSVAWGTYEQYF
TRBJ2-1 | TRBD2 | . | TRBV5-1 | TGCGCCAGCAGCCCTCTAGCGGGGGGTCCGGGTGGCAATGAGCAGTTCTTC | CASSPLAGGPGGNEQFF
TRBJ2-7 | . | few | TRBV5-1 | TGCGCCAGCAGCCTCTTCTCCCCCGACTACGAGCAGTACTTC | CASSLFSPDYEQYF
TRBJ1-3 | TRBD1 | . | TRBV24-1 | TGTGCCACCAGTGAGGCCGGGACAGGGGGGAACACCATATATTTT | CATSEAGTGGNTIYF
TRBJ2-1 | . | . | TRBV5-4 | TGTGCCAGCAGCTTGGACCAGCGTGCCCTCCATGAGCAGTTCTTC | CASSLDQRALHEQFF
TRBJ2-7 | TRBD2 | . | TRBV9 | TGTGCCAGCAGCCCCAGTGGAGCGGGGGGATACGAGCAGTACTTC | CASSPSGAGGYEQYF
TRBJ1-1 | TRBD1 | . | TRBV5-1 | TGCGCCAGCAGCTCAAGACAGGGGGCTGAAGCTTTCTTT | CASSSRQGAEAFF
TRBJ2-3 | TRBD2 | . | TRBV30 | TGTGCCTGGAGTGTACTCTCGGGGAGCGGGGGGTTATTAGGCACAGATACGCAGTATTTT | CAWSVLSGSGGLLGTDTQYF
TRBJ2-2 | . | . | TRBV11-3 | TGTGCCAGCAGCTTGACACTGAACACCGGGGAGCTGTTTTTT | CASSLTLNTGELFF
TRBJ1-3 | TRBD1 | . | TRBV28 | TGTGCCAGCAGTAATACAGGGGGGAGAAACACCATATATTTT | CASSNTGGRNTIYF